This TCR beta chain appears in the sequencing data of a study of beta chain features in type 1 diabetes. Study summary: Sorted cells numbering 95 million to 110 million were examined across all samples.

V lost 3 bases to trimming and J lost 4 bases; unmatched junction nucleotides: 8. The CDR3 sequence is 15 residues long. Per the germline V gene, CDR1 is MNHEY and CDR2 is SMNVEV (reference sequence). Expressed TCRB transcripts were sequenced because the entire RNA isolate underwent reverse transcription. Generated by immunoSEQ multiplex PCR, the TCRdb table keeps only in-frame clones and is missing some. The sample includes around 500,000 clones, more than 9.5% seen only once; the top ten take approximately 0.05%. The genes are TRBV27 and TRBJ2-5; TRBD2 matches 7 bases. The sample comprised naive CD4+ T cells from blood. The TCR was taken from a woman aged 18-29 years in good health. The CDR3, as DNA: TGTGCCAGCAGTTTTAGCTGGAGCGGGGTAGAGACCCAGTACTTC. Translation: CASSFSWSGVETQYF.